The 24 T cell receptor beta chains below come from one sample, sequenced in a study of blood T cell repertoires in COVID-19. The method was immunoSEQ multiplex PCR; TCRdb's version includes in-frame clones alone and lacks a portion of them. The repertoire holds about 380,000 clones, with approximately 80% as singletons. Material for sequencing was peripheral blood. These receptors all come from a human donor with acute or convalescent COVID-19. The donor label of this sample is uncertain.

The chain has TRBV28 and TRBJ1-6; 8 bases agree with TRBD1. The V gene's germline CDR1 is MDHEN and CDR2 SYDVKM. The CDR3 length is 15 residues. J was trimmed by 7 bases and V by 4 bases; bases with no gene match: 6. In DNA, the CDR3 is TGTGCCAGCAGTTCTCTACGACAGGGGAATTCACCCCTCCACTTT. This gives the protein CASSSLRQGNSPLHF.

In DNA, the CDR3 is TGTGCCAGCAGCCGGACTAGCGGGACCGAGGGGCAGTACTTC. Translated: CASSRTSGTEGQYF. The chain has TRBV11-2 and TRBJ2-7; 12 positions agree with TRBD2. This CDR3 is built from 14 residues. The V and J ends lost 5 bases and 9 bases, in that order; junction bases with no gene match: 8. The germline V gene has CDR1 SGHAT and CDR2 FQNNGV. Drawing the rest from reference TRBV11-2 and TRBJ2-7, the complete variable domain is EAGVAQSPRYKIIEKRQSVAFWCNPISGHATLYWYQQILGQGPKLLIQFQNNGVVDDSQLPKDRFSAERLKGVDSTLKIQPAKLEDSAVYLCASSRTSGTEGQYFGPGTRLTVT.

The rearrangement links TRBV27 to TRBJ2-2; TRBD2 matches 7 bases. Germline trimming cut 2 bases from V and 5 bases from J; bases unmatched to any gene: 11. Germline assignment: CDR1 MNHEY and CDR2 SMNVEV (reference sequence). The CDR3 contains 17 residues. As DNA, the CDR3 is TGTGCCAGCAGTTTAACCCGCGGCCTAGCGGATACCGGGGAGCTGTTTTTT. Encoded protein: CASSLTRGLADTGELFF.

Note on this clone: Other DNA sequences in the same sample also yield this CDR3. The chain carries TRBV27 and TRBJ2-5; the match to TRBD2 covers 11 bases. CDR1 MNHEY and CDR2 SMNVEV come from the germline V gene (reference sequence). V shed 6 bases, J shed 5 bases, and the junction held 5 bases outside the gene matches. The CDR3 loop spans 14 amino acids. The CDR3 spells CASRLAGVGETQYF. CDR3 nucleotides: TGTGCCAGCAGACTAGCGGGAGTCGGCGAGACCCAGTACTTC.

The chain is built from TRBV29-1 and TRBJ1-1; 10 bases line up with TRBD1. The V segment lost 7 bases and the J segment 2 bases; nucleotides outside the gene matches: 4. Germline V gives CDR1 SQVTM, CDR2 ANQGSEA. The CDR3 runs 13 residues. CDR3: CSGRTGGNTEAFF. CDR3 nucleotides: TGCAGCGGCCGGACAGGGGGAAACACTGAAGCTTTCTTT.

This chain uses TRBV28 with TRBJ2-5; 8 positions match TRBD2. V lost 3 bases to trimming and J lost 2 bases; unmatched junction nucleotides: 5. CDR1 MDHEN and CDR2 SYDVKM come from the germline V gene. The CDR3 runs to 15 residues. This CDR3 reads CASSFSSSGQETQYF. The CDR3 nucleotides read TGTGCCAGCAGTTTCAGTTCTAGCGGGCAAGAGACCCAGTACTTC.

A note on this clone: At one end, the junction sequence differs from germline, possibly due to a read error. V usage is TRBV28 and J usage is TRBJ1-2, with a weak D call TRBD1 (5 bases). CDR1 MDHEN and CDR2 SYDVKM come from the germline V gene. The length of the CDR3 is 15 residues. The CDR3 region has the DNA TGTACCAGCAGTCCATGGGGCAGGGCCCAAATTGGCTACACCTTC. The encoded protein is CTSSPWGRAQIGYTF.

This chain links TRBV28 with TRBJ1-5, with TRBD1 identical over 8 bases. The CDR3 consists of 16 residues. The V gene's germline CDR1 is MDHEN and CDR2 SYDVKM. J lost 4 bases, V lost 8 bases, and 13 bases had no gene match. The CDR3 here is CASSSGRTGSNQPQHF. CDR3 coding DNA: TGTGCCAGCTCTTCCGGGAGGACAGGGAGTAATCAGCCCCAGCATTTT. The full variable domain, completed using reference TRBV28 and TRBJ1-5, is DVKVTQSSRYLVKRTGEKVFLECVQDMDHENMFWYRQDPGLGLRLIYFSYDVKMKEKGDIPEGYSVSREKKERFSLILESASTNQTSMYLCASSSGRTGSNQPQHFGDGTRLSIL.

There are a few counts of this clone. The chain recombines TRBV4-2 with TRBJ2-2; no clear D gene. The germline V gene has CDR1 LGHNA and CDR2 YNFKEQ. This CDR3 region has 14 residues. V dropped 5 bases and J dropped 0 bases, with 7 bases sitting between them. The CDR3 reads CASSESSNTGELFF. The CDR3 DNA follows: TGTGCCAGCAGCGAGTCCTCGAACACCGGGGAGCTGTTTTTT.

This clone was seen only a few times. This rearrangement joins TRBV28 to TRBJ1-2; tentative D call: TRBD1 (5 bases). There are 15 residues in the CDR3. The V and J ends lost 6 bases and 8 bases respectively, with 22 bases between them. Germline assignment: CDR1 MDHEN and CDR2 SYDVKM. Here the CDR3 reads CASSLTRGGLDGYTF. CDR3 nucleotides: TGTGCCAGCAGCCTGACCCGGGGGGGGTTGGACGGCTACACCTTC.

The rearrangement joins TRBV4-1 to TRBJ2-7; TRBD1 aligns across 10 bases. The V and J ends lost 2 bases and 5 bases, in that order; junction bases with no gene match: 6. This CDR3 has 15 amino acids. In germline, CDR1 is MGHRA, CDR2 YSYEKL. CDR3 residues: CASSQPGQGKDEQYF. In nucleotides, the CDR3 is TGCGCCAGCAGCCAACCGGGACAGGGGAAGGACGAGCAGTACTTC.

This chain joins TRBV12-5 and TRBJ1-1, with 7 bases identical to TRBD1. Losses at the gene ends were 7 bases for V and 2 bases for J; bases not matched to a gene: 7. The CDR3 is 14 amino acids. Germline V lookup: CDR1 LGHNT, CDR2 FRNRAP. The CDR3 DNA sequence: TGTGCTAGTGCCAAGACAGGGACTAACACTGAAGCTTTCTTT. Protein: CASAKTGTNTEAFF.

The V and J genes are TRBV9 and TRBJ1-2, with 8 bases identical to TRBD1. CDR3 length equals 12 residues. Germline assignment: CDR1 SGDLS and CDR2 YYNGEE. V gave up 3 bases and J gave up 8 bases; unmatched junction bases: 3. The CDR3 loop is CASSGQGAGYTF. DNA for the CDR3: TGTGCCAGCAGCGGTCAGGGGGCGGGCTACACCTTC.

CDR3 region: CASSYSATGGMSEQFF. CDR3 bases: TGTGCCAGCAGTTACTCGGCGACAGGGGGCATGTCTGAGCAGTTCTTC. The chain is built from TRBV6-6 and TRBJ2-1, with 10 bases matching TRBD1. Unmatched junction bases numbered 8, after V lost 0 bases and J lost 9 bases. This CDR3 comprises 16 residues. Per germline, CDR1 MNHNY and CDR2 SVGAGI (reference sequence).

This clone has just a few counts. CDR3 sequence reads: CSASRGQGRSEQFF. Written as DNA, the CDR3 is TGCAGTGCTAGTAGGGGACAGGGAAGGAGTGAGCAGTTCTTC. The J gene is TRBJ2-1, the V gene TRBV20-1; 9 bases align to TRBD1. Germline V gives CDR1 DFQATT, CDR2 SNEGSKA (reference sequence). This CDR3 contains 14 residues. Trimming at V came to 3 bases and at J to 9 bases, leaving 9 bases not matched to a gene.

This chain joins TRBV18 and TRBJ2-7; D gene uncertain. This CDR3 is built from 14 residues. Germline CDR1 KGHSH, CDR2 LQKENI. Deletions cut 6 bases from V and 2 bases from J, with 14 bases between. CDR3 sequence (DNA): TGTGCCAGCTCCCCTACGGAGAATCCCTACGAGCAGTACTTC. It yields the protein CASSPTENPYEQYF.

V gene TRBV18 combines with J gene TRBJ2-7; TRBD2 agrees at 8 bases. The CDR3 length is 15 residues. The junction had 5 bases not matched to a gene; V was cut back by 0 bases and J by 4 bases. Germline V gene sequence: CDR1 KGHSH, CDR2 LQKENI. CDR3 nucleotide sequence: TGTGCCAGCTCACCACCGGTGAGCGGGAGATACGAGCAGTACTTC. The encoded protein is CASSPPVSGRYEQYF.

This clone has only one observation. The V call is TRBV12-5, the J call TRBJ2-5, with TRBD1 as a possible D gene (6 bases). With 5 bases removed from V and 5 bases from J, the gap between germline ends came to 15 bases. Germline CDR1 is LGHNT and CDR2 is FRNRAP. The CDR3 totals 14 residues. The CDR3 is CASGTQGLEETQYF. The DNA for the CDR3 is TGTGCTAGTGGTACACAGGGTTTGGAGGAGACCCAGTACTTC.

V gene TRBV3-1 (or the pseudogene TRBV3-2) combines with J gene TRBJ2-5; perhaps TRBD1 as D (5 bases). The CDR3 extends over 15 amino acids. The V end lost 1 base, the J end lost 0 bases, and 9 bases lay between the germline ends. Per the germline V gene, CDR1 is LGHDT and CDR2 is YNNKEL (reference sequence). The CDR3 protein is CASSQVRTYQETQYF. The CDR3 DNA reads TGTGCCAGCAGCCAAGTGAGGACATACCAAGAGACCCAGTACTTC.

V gene TRBV5-1 combines with J gene TRBJ1-6; D ambiguous. Deletions cut 0 bases from V and 0 bases from J, with 10 bases between. The length of the CDR3 is 17 residues. Germline V gene lookup returns CDR1 SGHRS and CDR2 YFSETQ. CDR3 protein: CASSLVPRSSYNSPLHF. The CDR3 nucleotides read TGCGCCAGCAGCTTGGTTCCCCGGAGCTCCTATAATTCACCCCTCCACTTT.

CDR3 loop: CASSIAGPGNYNSPLHF. The CDR3 region has the DNA TGTGCCAGTAGTATAGCTGGACCGGGAAACTATAATTCACCCCTCCACTTT. The chain employs TRBV19 and TRBJ1-6, with no clear D. The CDR3 loop spans 17 amino acids. V shed 1 base and J shed 3 bases, with 13 bases lying between them. Germline V gene data show CDR1 as LNHDA and CDR2 as SQIVND (reference sequence).

This rearrangement joins TRBV27 to TRBJ1-1; the D is unclear. Germline loops: CDR1 MNHEY, CDR2 SMNVEV (reference sequence). This CDR3 spans 14 amino acids. V lost 3 bases, J lost 1 base, and 9 bases lay in between. The DNA for the CDR3 is TGTGCCAGCAGTTTTCAGGAGGGGAACACTGAAGCTTTCTTT. As protein: CASSFQEGNTEAFF.

This clone was counted only a few times. The chain uses TRBV7-2 and TRBJ2-5; maybe TRBD1 (6 bases). CDR1 is SGHTA, CDR2 FQGNSA, per germline. Trimming left V 1 base short and J 4 bases short, with 10 bases between. The CDR3 spans 14 residues. The CDR3 bases are TGTGCCAGCAGCTTAGTCAGGGGTGCAGAGACCCAGTACTTC. It yields the protein CASSLVRGAETQYF. The complete variable domain, with remaining parts taken from reference TRBV7-2 and TRBJ2-5, reads GAGVSQSPSNKVTEKGKDVELRCDPISGHTALYWYRQSLGQGLEFLIYFQGNSAPDKSGLPSDRFSAERTGGSVSTLTIQRTQQEDSAVYLCASSLVRGAETQYFGPGTRLLVL.

The V and J genes are TRBV28 and TRBJ2-2; D gene ambiguous. The ends were cut back, 6 bases at V and 5 bases at J, with 16 bases in the middle. Germline lookup yields CDR1 MDHEN and CDR2 SYDVKM. CDR3 length: 15 amino acids. This CDR3 is CASSRLLGGTGELFF. As DNA, the CDR3 is TGTGCCAGCAGCCGACTCCTTGGCGGAACCGGGGAGCTGTTTTTT.